Included here is one T cell receptor beta chain sequence, with context. This specimen belongs to a study of blood T cell repertoires in COVID-19. Only in-frame clones appear in the TCRdb table, and some are missing; sequencing was by immunoSEQ multiplex PCR. The sample consists of 250,000 or so clones, roughly nine tenths of them appearing once. V was clipped by 4 bases and J by 2 bases, with 7 bases between them. The CDR3 has 13 residues. Germline assignment: CDR1 MGHRA and CDR2 YSYEKL. The rearrangement joins TRBV4-1 to TRBJ2-3; TRBD2 might be the D (6 bases). Material for sequencing was PBMCs or T cells enriched from blood (not recorded which). This receptor was identified in a woman between 18 and 29 years old who had recovered from COVID-19. CDR3 coding DNA: TGCGCCAGCAGCCGGACTAACACAGATACGCAGTATTTT. As protein: CASSRTNTDTQYF.